This T cell receptor beta chain came from a study of graft-versus-host responses after intestinal transplantation. The wider study: In this cohort, recipients had multivisceral, liver-intestinal, or isolated intestinal transplants. All recipients were given anti-thymocyte globulin induction, and tacrolimus and steroids were then administered for approximately 3 years.

The method was immunoSEQ multiplex PCR; TCRdb's version includes in-frame clones alone and lacks a portion of them. The table lists over 90,000 clones, about 91% of them singletons, with approximately 0.48% in the top ten. The CDR3 has 17 amino acids. Germline CDR1 and CDR2: MNHEY and SMNVEV (reference sequence). V trimming: 4 bases; J trimming: 7 bases; junction bases outside the gene matches: 15. This clone came up a few times. Its specificity is unknown. Study-level findings and limits: Graft-donor T cell macrochimerism in patients accompanied high graft-versus-host to host-versus-graft clonal ratios in allografts. GvH clones detected in recipient marrow included some appearing first in ileum or blood.

The rearrangement uses TRBV27 and TRBJ2-1, with 8 bases lining up with TRBD2. The sequence came from a human donor who received an intestinal transplant. Material: unstimulated CD8+ T cells sorted from spleen or lymph node cells, obtained before intestinal transplant. CDR3 sequence reads: CASSSPGAAGVVNEQFF. DNA for the CDR3: TGTGCCAGCAGTTCCCCGGGGGCAGCGGGAGTAGTAAATGAGCAGTTCTTC.